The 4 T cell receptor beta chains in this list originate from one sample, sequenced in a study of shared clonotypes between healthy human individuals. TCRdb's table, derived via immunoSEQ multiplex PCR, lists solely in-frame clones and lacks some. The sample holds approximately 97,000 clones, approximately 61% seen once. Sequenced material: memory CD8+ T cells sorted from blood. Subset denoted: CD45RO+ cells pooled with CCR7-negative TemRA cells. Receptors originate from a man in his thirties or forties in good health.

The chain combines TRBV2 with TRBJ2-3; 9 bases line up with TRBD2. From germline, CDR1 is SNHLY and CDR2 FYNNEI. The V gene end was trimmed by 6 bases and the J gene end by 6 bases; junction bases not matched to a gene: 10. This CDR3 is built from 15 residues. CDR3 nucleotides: TGTGCCAGCAGCCGACTAGCGGTGGGGCTGGATACGCAGTATTTT. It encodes CASSRLAVGLDTQYF.

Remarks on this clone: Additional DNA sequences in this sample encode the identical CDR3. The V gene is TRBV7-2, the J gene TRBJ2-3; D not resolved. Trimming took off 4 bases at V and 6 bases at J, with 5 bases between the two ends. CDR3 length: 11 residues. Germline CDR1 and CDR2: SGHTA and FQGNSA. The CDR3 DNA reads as TGTGCCAGCAGCTACACCGATACGCAGTATTTT. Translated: CASSYTDTQYF. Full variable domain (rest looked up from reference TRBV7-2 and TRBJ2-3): GAGVSQSPSNKVTEKGKDVELRCDPISGHTALYWYRQSLGQGLEFLIYFQGNSAPDKSGLPSDRFSAERTGGSVSTLTIQRTQQEDSAVYLCASSYTDTQYFGPGTRLTVL.

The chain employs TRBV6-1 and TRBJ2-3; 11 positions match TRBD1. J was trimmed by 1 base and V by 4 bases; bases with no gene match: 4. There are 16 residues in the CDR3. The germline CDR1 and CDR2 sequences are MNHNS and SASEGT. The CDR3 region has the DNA TGTGCCAGCAGTGGGGACAGGGGGAGGGGCACAGATACGCAGTATTTT. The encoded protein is CASSGDRGRGTDTQYF.

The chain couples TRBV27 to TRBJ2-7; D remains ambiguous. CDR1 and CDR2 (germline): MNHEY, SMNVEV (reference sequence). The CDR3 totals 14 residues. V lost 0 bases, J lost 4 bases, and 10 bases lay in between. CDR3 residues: CASSLSIGPYEQYF. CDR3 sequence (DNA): TGTGCCAGCAGTTTATCGATCGGACCGTACGAGCAGTACTTC.